This TCR beta chain emerged from a study of spatial heterogeneity in lung cancer. Study overall: Where present, follow-up PBMC were sequenced a median of roughly two years after resection. Study observations and caveats: At tumor resection, ubiquitous expanded TCRs were detected in blood more often than later.

Every individual TCR cDNA molecule carried its own unique molecular identifier, which allowed correction of PCR and sequencing errors. MiXCR was run by TCRdb on the 5' RACE reads, yielding one entry per CDR3 protein. The sample consists of about 43,000 distinct CDR3 sequences, under 25% of them appearing once. Time point described: blood at routine non-recurrence follow-up after resection. Extraction of whole RNA from tumor, nontumor lung or frozen PBMC preceded unsorted sequencing. With respect to this clonotype: Its antigen is undetermined.

The TCR sequence derives from a female donor with early-stage non-small cell lung cancer. The sample in question was PBMCs, obtained at follow-up.

The DNA of the CDR3 is TGTGCCAGCAGCCAGTGGGGTACCCCGAACACTGAAGCTTTCTTT. Its translation: CASSQWGTPNTEAFF. The chain uses TRBV3-1 and TRBJ1-1; D ambiguous. The CDR3 runs to 15 residues. The ends were cut back, 3 bases at V and 1 base at J, with 12 bases in the middle. Germline CDR1 and CDR2: LGHDT and YNNKEL (reference sequence).